These 18 T cell receptor beta chains came from one sample sequenced in a study of blood T cell repertoires in COVID-19. Produced via immunoSEQ multiplex PCR; TCRdb's table is partial and in-frame only. The sample comprises about 160,000 clones, approximately 90% of which are singletons, and around 4.6% rests with the top ten. Sequences were obtained from peripheral blood. The receptor source for this set is an older woman with active or convalescent COVID-19.

The rearrangement uses TRBV19 and TRBJ2-2; tentative D call: TRBD2 (5 bases). This CDR3 contains 15 residues. Germline V gene lookup returns CDR1 LNHDA and CDR2 SQIVND (reference sequence). Trimming took off 4 bases at V and 1 base at J, with 10 bases between the two ends. DNA of the CDR3: TGTGCCAGTAGTAATTCAGCGGTGAACACCGGGGAGCTGTTTTTT. Its protein product is CASSNSAVNTGELFF. Using reference TRBV19 and TRBJ2-2 for the parts outside the CDR3, the full variable domain is DGGITQSPKYLFRKEGQNVTLSCEQNLNHDAMYWYRQDPGQGLRLIYYSQIVNDFQKGDIAEGYSVSREKKESFPLTVTSAQKNPTAFYLCASSNSAVNTGELFFGEGSRLTVL.

This chain uses TRBV7-8 with TRBJ1-2; D is unresolved. Germline V gives CDR1 SGHVS, CDR2 FQNEAQ. This CDR3 has 13 amino acids. Trimming cost V 0 bases and J 5 bases, with 7 bases left between them. The CDR3 coding sequence is TGTGCCAGCAGCTTAGCGGTCAGTTATGGCTACACCTTC. It encodes CASSLAVSYGYTF.

J is TRBJ1-6 and V is TRBV30, with 8 bases lining up with TRBD1. Per germline, CDR1 GTSNPN and CDR2 SVGIG (reference sequence). After removal of 5 bases from V and 0 bases from J, the junction contained 9 bases not matched to a gene. This CDR3 has 17 residues. The CDR3 DNA follows: TGTGCCTGGTCGACAGGGGCGGCAAGCTCCTATAATTCACCCCTCCACTTT. Encoded protein: CAWSTGAASSYNSPLHF. Full variable domain (outside the CDR3, taken from reference TRBV30 and TRBJ1-6): SQTIHQWPATLVQPVGSPLSLECTVEGTSNPNLYWYRQAAGRGLQLLFYSVGIGQISSEVPQNLSASRPQDRQFILSSKKLLLSDSGFYLCAWSTGAASSYNSPLHFGNGTRLTVT.

In this sample, this clone turned up once. V and J are TRBV24-1 and TRBJ2-3; TRBD2 agrees at 13 bases. J lost 2 bases, V lost 4 bases, and 14 bases had no gene match. CDR3 length: 20 residues. The germline V gene encodes CDR1 KGHDR and CDR2 SFDVKD. The CDR3 reads CATSERPPGLAGVSTDTQYF. In DNA, the CDR3 is TGTGCCACCAGTGAAAGACCTCCCGGACTAGCGGGGGTTTCCACAGATACGCAGTATTTT.

The chain carries TRBV19 and TRBJ1-2, with 7 nucleotides matching TRBD1. J lost 7 bases, V lost 7 bases, and 18 bases had no gene match. The CDR3 spans 16 residues. CDR1 is LNHDA, CDR2 SQIVND, per germline (reference sequence). CDR3 in DNA: TGTGCCAGTACCCTAGGCCAGGGGGTCGGCGCTCCTGGCTACACCTTC. This sequence encodes CASTLGQGVGAPGYTF.

The chain is built from TRBV7-2 and TRBJ1-2; TRBD1 matches at 10 bases. From germline, CDR1 is SGHTA and CDR2 FQGNSA. V trimming: 5 bases; J trimming: 7 bases; junction bases outside the gene matches: 10. This CDR3 has 15 amino acids. CDR3 sequence: CASSPRTGGSAGYTF. The CDR3 nucleotides read TGTGCCAGCAGCCCAAGGACAGGGGGGTCTGCTGGCTACACCTTC.

V and J are TRBV5-1 and TRBJ2-1, with 10 bases aligning to TRBD2. The V and J ends lost 0 bases and 5 bases, in that order; junction bases with no gene match: 14. The CDR3 covers 19 residues. CDR1 is SGHRS and CDR2 is YFSETQ in the germline V gene. CDR3 coding DNA: TGCGCCAGCAGCTTGGGCCTACTCCAGCGGGGGGGCGGGCACAATGAGCAGTTCTTC. This sequence encodes CASSLGLLQRGGGHNEQFF. The complete variable domain, with remaining parts taken from reference TRBV5-1 and TRBJ2-1, reads KAGVTQTPRYLIKTRGQQVTLSCSPISGHRSVSWYQQTPGQGLQFLFEYFSETQRNKGNFPGRFSGRQFSNSRSEMNVSTLELGDSALYLCASSLGLLQRGGGHNEQFFGPGTRLTVL.

Of note for this clone: Relative to the germline gene, one junction end is altered; a read error may explain this. J is TRBJ2-1 and V is TRBV5-1; 7 bases are a match to TRBD1. Per germline, CDR1 SGHRS and CDR2 YFSETQ. The CDR3 consists of 11 residues. The CDR3 loop is CASTLTGKLVF. The CDR3 nucleotides are TGCGCCAGCACCCTGACAGGGAAGTTGGTCTTC.

The CDR3: CASSPGRAYGYTF. The CDR3 DNA reads TGTGCCAGCAGCCCGGGAAGGGCCTATGGCTACACCTTC. The chain links TRBV7-9 to TRBJ1-2; D is ambiguous. The CDR3 has 13 amino acids. Trimming cost V 5 bases and J 4 bases, with 11 bases left between them. CDR1 and CDR2 (germline): SEHNR, FQNEAQ (reference sequence).

This clone was seen only a few times. The J gene is TRBJ1-4, the V gene TRBV7-2; D gene uncertain. Germline CDR1 SGHTA, CDR2 FQGNSA. The CDR3 is 15 residues long. V shed 4 bases and J shed 1 base, with 10 bases lying between them. CDR3 sequence: CASSSTVGTNEKLFF. CDR3 nucleotide sequence: TGTGCCAGCAGCTCCACAGTAGGAACTAATGAAAAACTGTTTTTT.

The chain carries TRBV4-2 and TRBJ1-5; D gene uncertain. Germline V lookup: CDR1 LGHNA, CDR2 YNFKEQ. The CDR3 length is 14 residues. The V end lost 0 bases, the J end lost 4 bases, and 7 bases lay between the germline ends. The CDR3 loop reads CASSQDLTNQPQHF. In DNA, the CDR3 is TGTGCCAGCAGCCAAGATCTAACGAATCAGCCCCAGCATTTT.

The genes are TRBV9 and TRBJ1-2; D remains unclear. The V and J ends lost 1 base and 3 bases respectively, with 10 bases between them. The germline V gene encodes CDR1 SGDLS and CDR2 YYNGEE. The CDR3 covers 14 residues. This CDR3 is CASSVSLQDYGYTF. DNA for the CDR3: TGTGCCAGCAGCGTAAGTTTGCAGGACTATGGCTACACCTTC.

On this clone: Other DNA variants within this sample encode the same CDR3. The chain joins TRBV19 to TRBJ1-5; D uncertain. CDR3 size: 13 residues. Trimming cost V 5 bases and J 2 bases, with 7 bases left between them. Germline CDR1 LNHDA, CDR2 SQIVND (reference sequence). The CDR3 sequence: CASSPGGNQPQHF. CDR3 coding DNA: TGTGCCAGTAGTCCAGGCGGCAATCAGCCCCAGCATTTT.

This clone showed up just once. The CDR3 nucleotides are TGTGCTAGTGGCCCTTCCCGGAAAGTTGGGGCACAAGAGACCCAGTACTTC. This codes for CASGPSRKVGAQETQYF. This chain joins TRBV12-5 and TRBJ2-5; tentatively, D is TRBD1 (5 bases). This CDR3 contains 17 residues. V was cut by 6 bases and J by 2 bases, with 22 bases left in between. Germline assignment: CDR1 LGHNT and CDR2 FRNRAP.

The chain uses TRBV6-6 and TRBJ2-3; 14 bases agree with TRBD2. Trimming took 5 bases from V and 0 from J; bases not matched to a gene: 4. CDR3 length: 17 amino acids. The germline CDR1 and CDR2 sequences are MNHNY and SVGAGI (reference sequence). The CDR3 here is CASSRTSGGPSTDTQYF. The CDR3 coding sequence is TGTGCCAGCAGTCGGACTAGCGGGGGGCCTAGCACAGATACGCAGTATTTT.

This clone was found once. The chain has TRBV29-1 and TRBJ1-1; 7 bases line up with TRBD1. Per the germline V gene, CDR1 is SQVTM and CDR2 is ANQGSEA. Trimming removed 7 bases from V and 1 base from J; junction bases left unmatched: 6. This CDR3 spans 13 amino acids. The CDR3 spells CSAEGARNTEAFF. The CDR3 DNA reads as TGCAGCGCGGAGGGGGCGAGGAACACTGAAGCTTTCTTT. Looking up the rest from reference TRBV29-1 and TRBJ1-1 gives the full variable domain: SAVISQKPSRDICQRGTSLTIQCQVDSQVTMMFWYRQQPGQSLTLIATANQGSEATYESGFVIDKFPISRPNLTFSTLTVSNMSPEDSSIYLCSAEGARNTEAFFGQGTRLTVV.

The V call is TRBV2, the J call TRBJ2-1; 12 nucleotides match TRBD2. The CDR3 spans 18 residues. Per germline, CDR1 SNHLY and CDR2 FYNNEI. Unmatched junction bases numbered 7, after V lost 2 bases and J lost 2 bases. CDR3 loop: CASSERRTSGVTYNEQFF. The CDR3 DNA reads as TGTGCCAGCAGTGAACGGCGGACTAGCGGGGTTACCTACAATGAGCAGTTCTTC.

The rearrangement uses TRBV18 and TRBJ2-7; TRBD1 is a possible D gene (5 bases). Germline lookup yields CDR1 KGHSH and CDR2 LQKENI. This CDR3 contains 13 residues. Trimming removed 6 bases from V and 5 bases from J, with 14 bases in between. The CDR3 DNA sequence: TGTGCCAGCTCGGCAGACAGTTTCGACGAGCAGTACTTC. Translating it yields CASSADSFDEQYF.